This T cell receptor (beta chain) came from a study of Ad26.COV2.S vaccination and SARS-CoV-2 variants. This CDR3 is built from 17 residues. The germline CDR1 and CDR2 sequences are LGHNA and YNFKEQ. With 0 bases removed from V and 5 bases from J, the gap between germline ends came to 17 bases. Clones were read by immunoSEQ multiplex PCR, and TCRdb kept only the in-frame ones, dropping some. Among some 240,000 clones listed, approximately 88% were seen once. Sample treatment: over 15 received Ad26.COV2.S at low or high dose, single or two shots; 5 received placebo; per-sample allocation not given. All samples were drawn on day 63, counting from the first vaccine or placebo injection.

This clonotype was sampled from a person between 18 and 60 years old who received the Ad26.COV2.S COVID-19 vaccine or a placebo. The source material was peripheral blood, sampled in a trial of Ad26.COV2.S vaccine versus placebo. The rearrangement joins TRBV4-2 to TRBJ1-5, with D maybe TRBD1 (6 bases). The CDR3 nucleotides read TGTGCCAGCAGCCAAGACAGCTTCCTAGGGGGGGATCAGCCCCAGCATTTT. Its translation: CASSQDSFLGGDQPQHF.